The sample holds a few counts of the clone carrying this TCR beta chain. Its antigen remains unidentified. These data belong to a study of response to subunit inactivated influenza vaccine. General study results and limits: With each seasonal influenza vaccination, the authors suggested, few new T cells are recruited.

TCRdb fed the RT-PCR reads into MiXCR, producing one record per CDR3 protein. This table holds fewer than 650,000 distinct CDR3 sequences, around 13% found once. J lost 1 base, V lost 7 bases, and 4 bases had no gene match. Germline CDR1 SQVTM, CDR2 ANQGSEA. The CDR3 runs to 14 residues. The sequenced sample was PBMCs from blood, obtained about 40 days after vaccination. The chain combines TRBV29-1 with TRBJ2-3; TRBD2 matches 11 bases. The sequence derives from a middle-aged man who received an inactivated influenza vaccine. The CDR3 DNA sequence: TGCAGCGGGGAGACTAGCGGGGGCACAGATACGCAGTATTTT. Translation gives CSGETSGGTDTQYF.